The 6 T cell receptor beta chains below were found in one sample sequenced in a study of CXCR3-negative and CXCR3-positive naive CD8 T cells (dated by TCRdb to between 2019 and 2020). What the research found in general, with its limitations: Compared with CXCR3-negative naive cells, CXCR3-positive naive cells had TRB CDR3s with higher hydrophobicity (lower Kidera factor 4), lower energy, and higher strength and volume indices.

This sample was sequenced with a NextSeq 550. The Human TCR Profiling Kit (MiLaboratory) was used to make UMI-labeled 5' RACE TRB cDNA libraries. TCRdb reanalyzed the reads, keeping one entry per CDR3 protein sequence and omitting DNA. The table for this sample records approximately 100,000 distinct CDR3 sequences. The biggest ten clones account for around 0.38% of the sample. Which antigens these TCRs recognize remains unknown. The sample consisted of naive CXCR3+ CD8+ T cells from blood. The cell subset or site label of this sample denotes: CD45RO-CCR7+CD27+CD95- naive CD8+ T cells expressing CXCR3 (TNR3+). Source of these receptors: a human donor in good health. Some clones in this sample may be carry-over from other donors' samples.

The V call is TRBV10-3, the J call TRBJ2-7; the D gene TCRdb calls, TRBD1, cannot be checked with no DNA. Germline V gives CDR1 ENHRY, CDR2 SYGVKD. This CDR3 contains 18 residues. The CDR3 loop reads CAISEVGQAVRTTYEQYF.

This chain's CDR3 is CASSGQGRDFYNEQFF. The chain joins TRBV7-9 to TRBJ2-1; lacking DNA, the TRBD1 call made by TCRdb goes unchecked. CDR1 and CDR2 (germline): SEHNR, FQNEAQ (reference sequence). CDR3 length: 16 amino acids.

This chain links TRBV6-5 with TRBJ2-7; TCRdb returns TRBD2, unconfirmable since there is no DNA. The CDR3 totals 17 residues. CDR1 MNHEY and CDR2 SVGAGI come from the germline V gene. The chain's CDR3 is CASSYDDPGLGSYEQYF.

V is TRBV7-8 and J is TRBJ2-7; TCRdb calls TRBD1, which cannot be checked without DNA. The length of the CDR3 is 14 residues. Looked up from germline, CDR1 is SGHVS and CDR2 is FQNEAQ. CDR3 region: CASSFYRLPYEQYF. The entire variable domain, with the rest obtained from reference TRBV7-8 and TRBJ2-7, is as follows: GAGVSQSPRYKVAKRGQDVALRCDPISGHVSLFWYQQALGQGPEFLTYFQNEAQLDKSGLPSDRFFAERPEGSVSTLKIQRTQQEDSAVYLCASSFYRLPYEQYFGPGTRLTVT.

The chain links TRBV7-3 to TRBJ2-1. CDR3 size: 13 residues. In germline, CDR1 is SGHTA, CDR2 FQGTGA. This CDR3 is CASSLEVPNEQFF.

V usage is TRBV14 and J usage is TRBJ2-7; TCRdb calls TRBD1, which cannot be checked without DNA. Looked up from germline, CDR1 is SGHDN and CDR2 is FVKESK. The CDR3 totals 16 residues. CDR3 sequence reads: CASSQERGTGNYEQYF.